These 18 T cell receptor beta chains were all obtained from the same sample, sequenced in a study of cytomegalovirus exposure and HLA in healthy donors. TCRdb's table, derived via immunoSEQ multiplex PCR, lists solely in-frame clones and lacks some. The sample lists 65,000 to 80,000 clones, about 93% occurring once. Sequenced: PBMCs. The receptors derive from a woman under 30 in good health and CMV-seropositive.

This chain uses TRBV4-3 with TRBJ2-1, with TRBD1 identical over 7 bases. CDR1 LGHNA and CDR2 YSLEER come from the germline V gene. The V and J ends lost 2 bases and 8 bases, in that order; junction bases with no gene match: 6. This CDR3 contains 14 residues. This CDR3 is CASSQRQGVDEQFF. CDR3 nucleotides: TGCGCCAGCAGCCAAAGACAGGGTGTGGATGAGCAGTTCTTC.

The chain links TRBV7-3 to TRBJ2-7; 9 nucleotides align to TRBD2. Germline loops: CDR1 SGHTA, CDR2 FQGTGA. J was trimmed by 3 bases and V by 3 bases; bases with no gene match: 3. The CDR3 has 14 residues. CDR3 nucleotide sequence: TGTGCCAGCAGCTTGGGTAGCGGGGGCTACGAGCAGTACTTC. Its translation: CASSLGSGGYEQYF. Filled out from reference TRBV7-3 and TRBJ2-7, the complete variable domain reads GAGVSQTPSNKVTEKGKYVELRCDPISGHTALYWYRQSLGQGPEFLIYFQGTGAADDSGLPNDRFFAVRPEGSVSTLKIQRTERGDSAVYLCASSLGSGGYEQYFGPGTRLTVT.

The chain combines TRBV4-3 with TRBJ2-7, with D tentatively TRBD2 (6 bases). Trimming took 5 bases from V and 0 from J, leaving 14 bases between them. Per germline, CDR1 LGHNA and CDR2 YSLEER. The CDR3 sequence is 15 residues long. The CDR3 region has the DNA TGCGCCAGCAGCTCAGGGCCAGCGGGCTCCTACGAGCAGTACTTC. Amino acid sequence: CASSSGPAGSYEQYF.

V and J are TRBV6-1 and TRBJ2-1; 10 bases map to TRBD2. This CDR3 has 15 amino acids. CDR1 and CDR2 (germline): MNHNS, SASEGT. V trimming: 6 bases; J trimming: 9 bases; junction bases outside the gene matches: 11. CDR3 nucleotides: TGTGCCAGCAGCAAAAGTCTAGCGGGAGTAGGTGAGCAGTTCTTC. Translating it yields CASSKSLAGVGEQFF.

V gene TRBV15 combines with J gene TRBJ1-3, with 9 nucleotides matching TRBD1. The CDR3 loop spans 15 amino acids. Per the germline V gene, CDR1 is LNHNV and CDR2 is YYDKDF (reference sequence). J was trimmed by 3 bases and V by 4 bases; bases with no gene match: 4. The CDR3 reads CATSIHRGLGNTIYF. The CDR3, as DNA: TGTGCCACCAGCATACACAGGGGGCTTGGAAACACCATATATTTT.

V gene TRBV5-1 combines with J gene TRBJ2-1, with 10 bases matching TRBD1. J gave up 3 bases and V 4 bases, and 4 bases lay outside the gene matches. Germline V CDR1 and CDR2: SGHRS, YFSETQ. The CDR3 consists of 15 residues. In DNA form, the CDR3 reads TGCGCCAGCAGCACCGGGACAGGGGACTACAATGAGCAGTTCTTC. It translates to CASSTGTGDYNEQFF.

The chain joins TRBV5-6 to TRBJ1-4; 9 positions agree with TRBD1. Germline V CDR1 and CDR2: SGHDT, YYEEEE. The CDR3 runs 15 residues. V gave up 0 bases and J gave up 4 bases; unmatched junction bases: 1. CDR3 in amino acids: CASSLVGQGNEKLFF. In nucleotides, the CDR3 is TGTGCCAGCAGCTTGGTGGGACAGGGTAATGAAAAACTGTTTTTT.

The chain links TRBV29-1 to TRBJ2-7, with 10 nucleotides matching TRBD1. CDR1 SQVTM and CDR2 ANQGSEA come from the germline V gene. With V trimmed by 5 bases and J by 1 base, 5 bases remained unmatched. This CDR3 spans 14 amino acids. The CDR3, as DNA: TGCAGCGTTAAGCGACAGGGGGCTTCCTACGAGCAGTACTTC. Protein: CSVKRQGASYEQYF.

This clone is classed as medium-sized (0.01 to 0.1%). The chain links TRBV5-8 to TRBJ2-7, with 9 bases lining up with TRBD2. Germline trimming cut 4 bases from V and 7 bases from J; bases unmatched to any gene: 12. Per the germline V gene, CDR1 is SGHTS and CDR2 is YDEGEE. The CDR3 contains 15 residues. CDR3 sequence reads: CASSVRGLAGREQYF. DNA of the CDR3: TGTGCCAGCAGCGTACGGGGGCTAGCGGGACGTGAGCAGTACTTC.

The chain recombines TRBV19 with TRBJ1-2; no reliable D call. The V and J ends lost 6 bases and 1 base respectively, with 12 bases between them. CDR1 and CDR2 (germline): LNHDA, SQIVND (reference sequence). The CDR3 covers 14 residues. The chain's CDR3 is CASRRVPGNYGYTF. The DNA of the CDR3 is TGTGCCAGTAGGCGGGTCCCGGGTAACTATGGCTACACCTTC.

V and J are TRBV7-9 and TRBJ1-6, with 7 bases identical to TRBD1. The CDR3 covers 15 residues. The germline V gene has CDR1 SEHNR and CDR2 FQNEAQ (reference sequence). Trimming removed 1 base from V and 10 bases from J; junction bases left unmatched: 7. This chain's CDR3 is CASSLVRGRGSPLHF. The CDR3, as DNA: TGTGCCAGCAGCTTAGTAAGGGGGCGAGGGTCACCCCTCCACTTT. The whole variable domain, remainder taken from reference TRBV7-9 and TRBJ1-6, is DTGVSQNPRHKITKRGQNVTFRCDPISEHNRLYWYRQTLGQGPEFLTYFQNEAQLEKSRLLSDRFSAERPKGSFSTLEIQRTEQGDSAMYLCASSLVRGRGSPLHFGNGTRLTVT.

The rearrangement links TRBV19 to TRBJ2-1; 10 bases align to TRBD2. Germline-derived CDR1 and CDR2 are LNHDA and SQIVND (reference sequence). V dropped 0 bases and J dropped 4; count of bases not matched to a gene: 3. This CDR3 contains 16 residues. CDR3 bases: TGTGCCAGTAGTATAGATGGTAGCGGGAGGTACAATGAGCAGTTCTTC. Translated: CASSIDGSGRYNEQFF.

This clone was found a few times. The chain combines TRBV19 with TRBJ2-7; perhaps TRBD1 as D (7 bases). Germline assignment: CDR1 LNHDA and CDR2 SQIVND (reference sequence). The length of the CDR3 is 13 residues. V dropped 10 bases and J dropped 7 bases, with 20 bases sitting between them. CDR3: CATQGGEGSEQYF. CDR3 DNA: TGTGCCACTCAGGGGGGCGAGGGGAGTGAGCAGTACTTC.

This chain uses TRBV29-1 with TRBJ1-1, with D tentatively TRBD1 (5 bases). Germline-derived CDR1 and CDR2 are SQVTM and ANQGSEA. The length of the CDR3 is 14 residues. Between the trimmed V and J ends, which lost 1 base and 5 bases, there was a span of 14 bases. This chain's CDR3 is CSVEGGEWGTEAFF. The CDR3 nucleotides are TGCAGCGTTGAAGGGGGGGAATGGGGGACTGAAGCTTTCTTT.

The V call is TRBV5-1, the J call TRBJ2-7; TRBD2 matches at 10 bases. V lost 2 bases, J lost 1 base, and 6 bases stayed unmatched. The CDR3 has 16 amino acids. Germline V gene sequence: CDR1 SGHRS, CDR2 YFSETQ. This CDR3 reads CASSFPSGGASYEQYF. The CDR3 region has the DNA TGCGCCAGCAGCTTCCCCAGCGGGGGGGCGTCCTACGAGCAGTACTTC.

The J gene is TRBJ2-7, the V gene TRBV27, with D possibly being TRBD2 (5 bases). Deletions cut 6 bases from V and 3 bases from J, with 18 bases between. This CDR3 has 15 amino acids. CDR1 is MNHEY and CDR2 is SMNVEV in the germline V gene (reference sequence). The CDR3 here is CASSPEFGENYEQYF. CDR3 bases: TGTGCCAGCAGCCCCGAGTTTGGGGAGAACTACGAGCAGTACTTC.

The V gene is TRBV15, the J gene TRBJ1-2, with TRBD1 matching 10 bases. This CDR3 is built from 14 residues. The ends lost 4 bases at V and 7 bases at J; junction bases unmatched: 6. Germline assignment: CDR1 LNHNV and CDR2 YYDKDF (reference sequence). DNA of the CDR3: TGTGCCACCAGCATCCAGGACAGGGGGGTTGGCTACACCTTC. As protein: CATSIQDRGVGYTF.

The chain links TRBV7-2 to TRBJ1-3; D gene ambiguous. Per the germline V gene, CDR1 is SGHTA and CDR2 is FQGNSA. CDR3 length: 14 residues. V was trimmed by 4 bases and J by 4 bases, leaving 11 bases between them. The CDR3 DNA reads as TGTGCCAGCAGCTCTTCCTTTGCGGGAAACACCATATATTTT. The encoded protein is CASSSSFAGNTIYF. Variable domain in full (rest from reference TRBV7-2 and TRBJ1-3): GAGVSQSPSNKVTEKGKDVELRCDPISGHTALYWYRQSLGQGLEFLIYFQGNSAPDKSGLPSDRFSAERTGGSVSTLTIQRTQQEDSAVYLCASSSSFAGNTIYFGEGSWLTVV.